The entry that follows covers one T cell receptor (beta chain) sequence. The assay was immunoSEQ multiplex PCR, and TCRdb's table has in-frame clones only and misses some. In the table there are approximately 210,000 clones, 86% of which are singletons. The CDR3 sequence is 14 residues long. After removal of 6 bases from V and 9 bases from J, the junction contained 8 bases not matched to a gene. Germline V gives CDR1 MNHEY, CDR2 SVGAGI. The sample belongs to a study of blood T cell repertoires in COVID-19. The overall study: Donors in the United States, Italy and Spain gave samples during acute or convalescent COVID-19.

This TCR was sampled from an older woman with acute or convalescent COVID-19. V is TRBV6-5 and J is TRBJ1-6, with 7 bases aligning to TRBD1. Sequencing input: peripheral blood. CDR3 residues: CASSLGQAISPLHF. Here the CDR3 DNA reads TGTGCCAGCAGCCTCGGACAGGCCATTTCACCCCTCCACTTT.